A selection of T cell receptor beta chains follows, all from one sample in a study of shared clonotypes between healthy human individuals. Sequencing used immunoSEQ multiplex PCR; TCRdb keeps in-frame clones, though not all of them. Counted here are around 2.5 million clones, 80% to 95% occurring once; the ten biggest clones make up 0.36%. Sequencing used naive CD4+ T cells from PBMCs. Every receptor here comes from a man aged 18 to 29 in good health. Some clones in this sample may be carry-over from other donors' samples. Each CDR3 is given with its conserved first and last residue. The order of the fields is D gene, clone size, V gene, J gene, CDR3 protein, CDR3 DNA. The D gene is left open where the match is weak. The listing skips clone size in some rows; elsewhere it reads once, few, many or a size class.

TRBD2	NA	TRBV9	TRBJ2-5	CASTSGTSGRETQYF	TGTGCCAGCACCTCGGGGACTAGCGGGAGAGAGACCCAGTACTTC
NA	NA	TRBV30	TRBJ2-4	CAWRGFPSPGAKNIQYF	TGTGCCTGGAGGGGCTTCCCCTCTCCTGGGGCCAAAAACATTCAGTACTTC
NA	NA	TRBV18	TRBJ1-2	CASSFSGGYGYTF	TGTGCCAGCTCCTTCTCCGGGGGCTATGGCTACACCTTC
NA	NA	TRBV5-1	TRBJ2-2	CASSLTGASTGELFF	TGCGCCAGCAGCTTGACGGGGGCTAGCACCGGGGAGCTGTTTTTT
NA	NA	TRBV5-7	TRBJ2-4	CASSWRSAVLAKNIQYF	TGTGCCAGCAGCTGGAGGTCGGCAGTACTAGCCAAAAACATTCAGTACTTC
NA	NA	TRBV5-1	TRBJ2-7	CASSLRPLYEQYF	TGCGCCAGCAGCTTGAGACCCCTCTACGAGCAGTACTTC
NA	once	TRBV9	TRBJ1-1	CASSEGVWNTEAFF	TGTGCCAGCAGCGAAGGGGTATGGAACACTGAAGCTTTCTTT
TRBD2	NA	TRBV5-6	TRBJ2-1	CASSLTSGRPEGYNEQFF	TGTGCCAGCAGCCTTACTAGCGGGAGGCCTGAGGGTTACAATGAGCAGTTCTTC
TRBD1	NA	TRBV28	TRBJ2-5	CASSFGQGAWETQYF	TGTGCCAGCAGTTTTGGACAGGGGGCTTGGGAGACCCAGTACTTC
TRBD2	NA	TRBV9	TRBJ2-5	CASSVGLAGETQYF	TGTGCCAGCAGCGTAGGACTAGCGGGGGAGACCCAGTACTTC
NA	NA	TRBV15	TRBJ2-7	CATSRDPQDYEQYF	TGTGCCACCAGCAGAGATCCCCAGGACTACGAGCAGTACTTC
NA	NA	TRBV28	TRBJ1-3	CASSFGGYSGNTIYF	TGTGCCAGCAGTTTTGGGGGCTACTCTGGAAACACCATATATTTT
TRBD2	NA	TRBV9	TRBJ2-2	CASSVGTGGPGELFF	TGTGCCAGCAGCGTAGGGACGGGAGGGCCCGGGGAGCTGTTTTTT
NA	NA	TRBV7-2	TRBJ2-3	CASSFRWASIADTQYF	TGTGCCAGCAGCTTCCGGTGGGCCTCGATAGCAGATACGCAGTATTTT